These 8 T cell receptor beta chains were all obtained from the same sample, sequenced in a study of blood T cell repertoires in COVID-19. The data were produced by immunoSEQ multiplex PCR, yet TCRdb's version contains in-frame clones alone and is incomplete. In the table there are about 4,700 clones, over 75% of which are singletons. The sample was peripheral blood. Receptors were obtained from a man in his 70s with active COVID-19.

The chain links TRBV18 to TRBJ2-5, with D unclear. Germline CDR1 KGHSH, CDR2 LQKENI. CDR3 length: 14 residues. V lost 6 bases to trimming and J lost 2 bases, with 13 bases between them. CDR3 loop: CASSRDPGQETQYF. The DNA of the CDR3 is TGTGCCAGCTCCCGCGACCCAGGTCAAGAGACCCAGTACTTC.

CDR3 region: CASSLEQGLRYEQYF. CDR3 coding DNA: TGTGCCAGCAGCTTGGAACAGGGACTAAGATACGAGCAGTACTTC. The rearrangement joins TRBV5-8 to TRBJ2-7, with D possibly TRBD2 on 7 matching bases. CDR1 and CDR2 (germline): SGHTS, YDEGEE. This CDR3 spans 15 amino acids. V was clipped by 0 bases and J by 4 bases, with 14 bases between them.

CDR3 DNA: TGCAGCGTTATGGGGACAGATGATGAAAAACTGTTTTTT. This translates into CSVMGTDDEKLFF. The V gene is TRBV29-1, the J gene TRBJ1-4; 7 bases match TRBD1. Losses at the gene ends were 5 bases for V and 6 bases for J; bases not matched to a gene: 6. Germline CDR1 is SQVTM and CDR2 is ANQGSEA. The CDR3 length is 13 residues.

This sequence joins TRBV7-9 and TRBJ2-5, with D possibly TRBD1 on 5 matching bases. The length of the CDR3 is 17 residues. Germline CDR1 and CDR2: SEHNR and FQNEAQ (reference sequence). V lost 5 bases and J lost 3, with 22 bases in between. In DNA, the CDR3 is TGTGCCAGCAGCGCGACCTGGGGCAAGACGGCAGAAGAGACCCAGTACTTC. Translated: CASSATWGKTAEETQYF. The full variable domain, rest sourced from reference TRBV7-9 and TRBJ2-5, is DTGVSQNPRHKITKRGQNVTFRCDPISEHNRLYWYRQTLGQGPEFLTYFQNEAQLEKSRLLSDRFSAERPKGSFSTLEIQRTEQGDSAMYLCASSATWGKTAEETQYFGPGTRLLVL.

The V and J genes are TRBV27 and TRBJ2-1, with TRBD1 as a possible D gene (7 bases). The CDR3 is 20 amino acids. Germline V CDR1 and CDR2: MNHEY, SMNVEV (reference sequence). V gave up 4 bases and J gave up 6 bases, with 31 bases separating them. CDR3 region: CASSSNSDRSGGTPVNEQFF. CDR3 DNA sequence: TGTGCCAGCAGTTCCAACTCGGACAGGTCCGGGGGTACACCGGTCAATGAGCAGTTCTTC.

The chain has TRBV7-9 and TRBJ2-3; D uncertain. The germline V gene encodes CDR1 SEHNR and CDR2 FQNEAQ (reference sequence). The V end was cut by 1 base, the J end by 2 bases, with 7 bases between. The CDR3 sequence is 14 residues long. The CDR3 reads CASSLGWPTDTQYF. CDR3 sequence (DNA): TGTGCCAGCAGCTTAGGGTGGCCCACAGATACGCAGTATTTT.

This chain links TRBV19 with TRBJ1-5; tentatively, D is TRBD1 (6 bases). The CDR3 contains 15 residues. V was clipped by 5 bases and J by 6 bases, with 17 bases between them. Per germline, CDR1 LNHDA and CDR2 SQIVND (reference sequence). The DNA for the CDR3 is TGTGCCAGTAGTCTTCAGGGGACAACGGGTCAGCCCCAGCATTTT. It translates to CASSLQGTTGQPQHF.

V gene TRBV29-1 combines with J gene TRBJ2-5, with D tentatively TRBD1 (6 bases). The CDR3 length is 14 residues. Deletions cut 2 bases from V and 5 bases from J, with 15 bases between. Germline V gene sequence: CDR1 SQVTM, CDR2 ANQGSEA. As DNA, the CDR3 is TGCAGCGTTGAAACAGGGCAGGGTTTTGAGACCCAGTACTTC. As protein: CSVETGQGFETQYF.